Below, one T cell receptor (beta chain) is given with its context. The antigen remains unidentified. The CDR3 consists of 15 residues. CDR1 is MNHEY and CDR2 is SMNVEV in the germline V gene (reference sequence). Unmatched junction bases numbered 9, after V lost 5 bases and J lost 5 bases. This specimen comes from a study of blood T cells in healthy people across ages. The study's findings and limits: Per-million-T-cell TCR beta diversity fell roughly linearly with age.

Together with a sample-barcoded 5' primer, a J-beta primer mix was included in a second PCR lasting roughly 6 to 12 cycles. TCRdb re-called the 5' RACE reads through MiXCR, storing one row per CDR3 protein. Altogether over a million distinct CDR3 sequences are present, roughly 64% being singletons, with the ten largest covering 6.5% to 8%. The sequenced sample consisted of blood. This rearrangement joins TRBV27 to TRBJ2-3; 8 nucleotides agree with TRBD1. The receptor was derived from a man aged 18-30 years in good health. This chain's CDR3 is CASSETGVLEDTQYF. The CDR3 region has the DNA TGTGCCAGCAGTGAGACAGGGGTTTTAGAAGATACGCAGTATTTT.